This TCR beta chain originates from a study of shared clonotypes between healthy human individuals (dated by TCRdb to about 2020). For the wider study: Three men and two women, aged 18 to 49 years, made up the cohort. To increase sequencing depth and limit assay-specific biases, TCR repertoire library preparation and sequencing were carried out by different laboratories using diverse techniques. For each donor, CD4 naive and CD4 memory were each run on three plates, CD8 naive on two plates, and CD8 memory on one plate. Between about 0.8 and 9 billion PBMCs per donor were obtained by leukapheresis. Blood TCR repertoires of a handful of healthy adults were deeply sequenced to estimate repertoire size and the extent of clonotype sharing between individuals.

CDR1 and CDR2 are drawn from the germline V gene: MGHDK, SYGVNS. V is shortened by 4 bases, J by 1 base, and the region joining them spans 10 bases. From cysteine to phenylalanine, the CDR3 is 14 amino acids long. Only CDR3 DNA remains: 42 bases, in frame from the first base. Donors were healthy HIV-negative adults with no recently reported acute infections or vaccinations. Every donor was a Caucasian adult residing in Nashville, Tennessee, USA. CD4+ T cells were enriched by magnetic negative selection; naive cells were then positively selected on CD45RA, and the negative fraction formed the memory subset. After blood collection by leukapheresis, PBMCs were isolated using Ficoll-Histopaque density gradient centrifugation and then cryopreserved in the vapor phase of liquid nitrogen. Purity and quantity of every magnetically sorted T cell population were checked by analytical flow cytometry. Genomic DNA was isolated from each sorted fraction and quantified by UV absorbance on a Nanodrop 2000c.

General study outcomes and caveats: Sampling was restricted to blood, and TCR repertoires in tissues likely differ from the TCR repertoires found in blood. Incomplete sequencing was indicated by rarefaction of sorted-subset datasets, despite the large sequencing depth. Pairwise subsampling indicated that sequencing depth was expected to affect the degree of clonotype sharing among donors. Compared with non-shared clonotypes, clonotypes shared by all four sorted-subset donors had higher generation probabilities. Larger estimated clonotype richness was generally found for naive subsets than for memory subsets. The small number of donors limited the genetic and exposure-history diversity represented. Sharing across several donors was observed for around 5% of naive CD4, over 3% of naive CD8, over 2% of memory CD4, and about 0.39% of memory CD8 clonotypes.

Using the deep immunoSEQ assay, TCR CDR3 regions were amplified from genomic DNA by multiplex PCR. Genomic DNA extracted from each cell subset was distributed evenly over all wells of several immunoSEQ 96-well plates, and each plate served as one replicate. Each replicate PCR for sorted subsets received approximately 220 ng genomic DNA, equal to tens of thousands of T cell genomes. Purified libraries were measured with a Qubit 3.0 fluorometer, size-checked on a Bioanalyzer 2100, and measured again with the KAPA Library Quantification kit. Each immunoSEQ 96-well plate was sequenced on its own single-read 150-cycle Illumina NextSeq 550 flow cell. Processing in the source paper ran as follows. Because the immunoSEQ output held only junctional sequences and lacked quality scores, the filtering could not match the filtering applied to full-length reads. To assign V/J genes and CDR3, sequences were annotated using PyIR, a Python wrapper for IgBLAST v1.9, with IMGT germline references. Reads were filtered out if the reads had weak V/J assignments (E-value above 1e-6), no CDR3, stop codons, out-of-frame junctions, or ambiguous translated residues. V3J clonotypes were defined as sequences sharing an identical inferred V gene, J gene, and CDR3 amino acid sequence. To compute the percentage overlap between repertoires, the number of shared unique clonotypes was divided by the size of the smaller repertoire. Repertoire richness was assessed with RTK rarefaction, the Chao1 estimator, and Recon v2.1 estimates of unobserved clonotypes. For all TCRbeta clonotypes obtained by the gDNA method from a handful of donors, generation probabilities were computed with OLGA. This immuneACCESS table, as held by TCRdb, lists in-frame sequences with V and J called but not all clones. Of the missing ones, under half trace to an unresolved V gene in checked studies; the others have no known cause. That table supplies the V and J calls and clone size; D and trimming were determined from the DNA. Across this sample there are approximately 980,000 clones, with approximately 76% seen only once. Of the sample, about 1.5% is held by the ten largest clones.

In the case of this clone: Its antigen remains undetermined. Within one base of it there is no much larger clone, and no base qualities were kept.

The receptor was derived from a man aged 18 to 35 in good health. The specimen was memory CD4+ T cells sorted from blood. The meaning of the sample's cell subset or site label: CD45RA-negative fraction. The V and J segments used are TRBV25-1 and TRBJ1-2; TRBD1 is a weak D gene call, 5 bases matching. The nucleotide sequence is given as TGTGCCAGCAGTGGACAGCTATTTAACTATGGCTACACCTTC. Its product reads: CASSGQLFNYGYTF.